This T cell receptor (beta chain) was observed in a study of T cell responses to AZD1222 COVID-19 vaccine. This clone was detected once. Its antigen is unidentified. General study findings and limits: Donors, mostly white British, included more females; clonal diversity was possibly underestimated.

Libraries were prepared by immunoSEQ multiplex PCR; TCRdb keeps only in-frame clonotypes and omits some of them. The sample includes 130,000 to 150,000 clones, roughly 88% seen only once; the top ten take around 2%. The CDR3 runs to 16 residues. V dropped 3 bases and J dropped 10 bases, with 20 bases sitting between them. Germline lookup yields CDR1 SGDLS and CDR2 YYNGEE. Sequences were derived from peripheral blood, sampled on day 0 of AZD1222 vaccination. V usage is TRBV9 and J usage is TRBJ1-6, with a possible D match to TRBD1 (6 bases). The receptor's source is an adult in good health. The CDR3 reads CASSGGLQGSESPLHF. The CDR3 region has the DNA TGTGCCAGCAGCGGAGGCCTACAGGGCTCGGAATCACCCCTCCACTTT.